The 30 T cell receptor beta chains presented below share a single source sample, sequenced in a study of early T cells in non-severe SARS-CoV-2 infection. TCRdb reprocessed the 5' RACE reads via MiXCR and lists one record per CDR3 protein. The sample consists of approximately 70,000 distinct CDR3 sequences, roughly 13% of them appearing once. The specimen was whole blood. The receptors derive from an adult who was a healthcare worker with PCR-confirmed SARS-CoV-2 infection or an uninfected control (not recorded which).

This clonotype was seen many times. The V call is TRBV5-6, the J call TRBJ1-5, with D possibly being TRBD1 (5 bases). The germline V and J ends were trimmed by 0 bases and 6 bases, with 13 bases remaining between them. Per the germline V gene, CDR1 is SGHDT and CDR2 is YYEEEE. This CDR3 has 15 residues. CDR3 nucleotides: TGTGCCAGCAGCTTGGGAGGGGCCTCAAGTCAGCCCCAGCATTTT. It specifies CASSLGGASSQPQHF.

The V gene is TRBV20-1, the J gene TRBJ1-1; 7 positions agree with TRBD1. V shed 6 bases, J shed 4 bases, and the junction held 8 bases outside the gene matches. CDR1 and CDR2 (germline): DFQATT, SNEGSKA (reference sequence). CDR3 length: 13 residues. The CDR3 here is CSAQTGRATEAFF. In DNA, the CDR3 is TGCAGTGCGCAGACAGGGAGGGCCACTGAAGCTTTCTTT.

In this sample, this clonotype turned up many times. The rearrangement joins TRBV20-1 to TRBJ2-5; D is undetermined. The CDR3 is 13 residues long. V was trimmed by 1 base and J by 5 bases, leaving 11 bases between them. CDR1 is DFQATT, CDR2 SNEGSKA, per germline (reference sequence). The CDR3 sequence is CSARGGWVETQYF. The CDR3 DNA follows: TGCAGTGCTAGAGGAGGATGGGTTGAGACCCAGTACTTC.

This clonotype was seen many times. This sequence joins TRBV6-1 and TRBJ1-1; 7 nucleotides agree with TRBD1. Germline CDR1 and CDR2: MNHNS and SASEGT. Trimming cost V 4 bases and J 2 bases; bases outside gene matches: 7. The CDR3 extends over 15 amino acids. CDR3 nucleotides: TGTGCCAGCAGTGCTCCGACAGGGCGAAACACTGAAGCTTTCTTT. Its translation: CASSAPTGRNTEAFF.

This clonotype was found a few times. The V gene is TRBV7-9, the J gene TRBJ1-6, with D possibly being TRBD1 (6 bases). The length of the CDR3 is 14 residues. CDR1 and CDR2 (germline): SEHNR, FQNEAQ (reference sequence). V was pared by 5 bases and J by 8 bases, with 13 bases between. Written as DNA, the CDR3 is TGTGCCAGCAGCCCCCCAGGGGAACATTCACCCCTCCACTTT. It yields the protein CASSPPGEHSPLHF.

The V and J genes are TRBV12-3 or TRBV12-4 and TRBJ2-1; TRBD1 aligns across 9 bases. V lost 8 bases, J lost 9 bases, and 11 bases stayed unmatched. CDR3 size: 14 residues. The CDR3 bases are TGTGCCAGCCGATATCAACAGGGGGCGCTTGAGCAGTTCTTC. Its protein is CASRYQQGALEQFF.

This chain links TRBV7-9 with TRBJ1-5; weak D call: TRBD1 (5 bases). Per germline, CDR1 SEHNR and CDR2 FQNEAQ (reference sequence). The length of the CDR3 is 16 residues. V lost 5 bases, J lost 2 bases, and 16 bases lay in between. CDR3 coding DNA: TGTGCCAGCAGCCCAAACACCCTGGGGGGCAATCAGCCCCAGCATTTT. Encoded protein: CASSPNTLGGNQPQHF.

J is TRBJ1-6 and V is TRBV5-5; 7 nucleotides agree with TRBD1. Germline V gene sequence: CDR1 SGHKS, CDR2 YYEKEE (reference sequence). V gave up 4 bases and J gave up 10 bases; unmatched junction bases: 11. The CDR3 covers 15 residues. Written as DNA, the CDR3 is TGTGCCAGCAGCCGCAGACAGGGATCAGGGTCACCCCTCCACTTT. Translated: CASSRRQGSGSPLHF. The full variable domain, in which reference TRBV5-5 and TRBJ1-6 provide the parts outside the CDR3, is DAGVTQSPTHLIKTRGQQVTLRCSPISGHKSVSWYQQVLGQGPQFIFQYYEKEERGRGNFPDRFSARQFPNYSSELNVNALLLGDSALYLCASSRRQGSGSPLHFGNGTRLTVT.

The chain has TRBV29-1 and TRBJ2-1, with 11 positions matching TRBD2. CDR1 and CDR2 (germline): SQVTM, ANQGSEA. The trim removed 6 bases at V and 4 bases at J, leaving 5 bases unmatched. The CDR3 runs to 14 residues. This CDR3 reads CSVSTSGEYNEQFF. For the CDR3, the DNA is TGCAGCGTCTCGACTAGCGGGGAGTACAATGAGCAGTTCTTC.

The chain recombines TRBV10-2 with TRBJ2-5, with D perhaps TRBD1 (5 bases). The V gene's germline CDR1 is WSHSY and CDR2 SAAADI. Trimming left V 5 bases short and J 4 bases short, with 17 bases between. The CDR3 spans 15 residues. The DNA of the CDR3 is TGCGCCAGCAGTTCAGCTATCCAGGGCACAGAGACCCAGTACTTC. Its protein is CASSSAIQGTETQYF.

The chain couples TRBV3-1 to TRBJ2-2; possibly TRBD1 or TRBD2 for D (5 bases each). CDR1 and CDR2 (germline): LGHDT, YNNKEL (reference sequence). CDR3 length equals 15 residues. Trimming stripped 1 base from V and 4 bases from J, with 10 bases between. CDR3 in DNA: TGTGCCAGCAGCCAAGTCGCAGGGAGCACCGGGGAGCTGTTTTTT. Amino acid sequence: CASSQVAGSTGELFF.

This clonotype was counted only a few times. The V gene is TRBV3-1, the J gene TRBJ1-4; D perhaps matches TRBD1 (5 bases). Germline V CDR1 and CDR2: LGHDT, YNNKEL (reference sequence). Trimming removed 1 base at V and 7 bases at J, with 22 bases between. The CDR3 is 18 residues long. The CDR3 region has the DNA TGTGCCAGCAGCCAAGCCGGGTCAGCGGTTGCCGGGACTGAAAAACTGTTTTTT. It translates to CASSQAGSAVAGTEKLFF.

The chain links TRBV4-3 to TRBJ2-1; 8 nucleotides agree with TRBD2. The CDR3 totals 14 residues. Trimming took 0 bases from V and 9 from J; bases not matched to a gene: 4. Germline CDR1 and CDR2: LGHNA and YSLEER. CDR3 in amino acids: CASSQDRGLGEQFF. In DNA, the CDR3 is TGCGCCAGCAGCCAAGATAGGGGACTAGGTGAGCAGTTCTTC.

The DNA of the CDR3 is TGTGCCAGCAGCCAAGAAGCCGGGACCCAGGGCTCCTACGAGCAGTACTTC. Encoded protein: CASSQEAGTQGSYEQYF. The chain employs TRBV14 and TRBJ2-7; TRBD1 or TRBD2 may be the D gene (5 bases each). With 0 bases removed from V and 0 bases from J, the gap between germline ends came to 15 bases. This CDR3 has 17 amino acids. CDR1 and CDR2 (germline): SGHDN, FVKESK. Looking up the rest from reference TRBV14 and TRBJ2-7 gives the full variable domain: EAGVTQFPSHSVIEKGQTVTLRCDPISGHDNLYWYRRVMGKEIKFLLHFVKESKQDESGMPNNRFLAERTGGTYSTLKVQPAELEDSGVYFCASSQEAGTQGSYEQYFGPGTRLTVT.

This rearrangement joins TRBV7-8 to TRBJ2-5, with D unclear. Trimming pared 1 base from V and 1 base from J, leaving 10 bases between. Germline V gene lookup returns CDR1 SGHVS and CDR2 FQNEAQ. The CDR3 covers 15 residues. The CDR3 DNA sequence: TGTGCCAGCAGCTTAGTCGCAGGCCTCCAAGAGACCCAGTACTTC. Translation gives CASSLVAGLQETQYF.

The chain has TRBV6-1 and TRBJ2-2; TRBD1 aligns across 9 bases. The CDR3 totals 16 residues. Trimming removed 7 bases from V and 3 bases from J; junction bases left unmatched: 9. The germline V gene has CDR1 MNHNS and CDR2 SASEGT. Written as DNA, the CDR3 is TGTGCCAGCAACCCGCGGACAGGGGTAGACACCGGGGAGCTGTTTTTT. Amino acid sequence: CASNPRTGVDTGELFF.

The chain recombines TRBV3-1 with TRBJ2-7; D tentatively fits TRBD1 or TRBD2 (5 bases each). V was shortened by 5 bases and J by 5 bases, with 13 bases between the two germline ends. Germline assignment: CDR1 LGHDT and CDR2 YNNKEL (reference sequence). CDR3 length equals 13 residues. CDR3 amino acids: CASSSRGRHEQYF. CDR3 DNA sequence: TGTGCCAGCAGCAGTCGGGGCCGCCACGAGCAGTACTTC.

This clonotype was seen at least ten times. The chain links TRBV6-2 or TRBV6-3 to TRBJ2-5; D may be TRBD1 (6 bases). The CDR3 is 14 residues long. V lost 6 bases and J 0 bases, leaving 11 bases between the germline ends. CDR1 and CDR2 (germline): MNHEY, SVGEGT. In DNA, the CDR3 is TGTGCCAGCAGATTACAGGGCAACCAAGAGACCCAGTACTTC. Its translation: CASRLQGNQETQYF.

The gene calls are TRBV27 and TRBJ1-5; D is uncertain. CDR3 length equals 15 residues. Trimming took 3 bases from V and 1 from J, leaving 10 bases between them. Looked up from germline, CDR1 is MNHEY and CDR2 is SMNVEV (reference sequence). CDR3 sequence reads: CASSFDPRSNQPQHF. The CDR3 DNA reads as TGTGCCAGCAGTTTTGATCCGCGGAGCAATCAGCCCCAGCATTTT.

This sequence joins TRBV6-2 or TRBV6-3 and TRBJ2-7, with D hard to call. Germline V CDR1 and CDR2: MNHEY, SVGEGT. V dropped 2 bases and J dropped 2 bases, with 10 bases sitting between them. CDR3 length: 14 residues. The chain's CDR3 is CASSYVGATYEQYF. In DNA form, the CDR3 reads TGTGCCAGCAGTTACGTTGGCGCCACCTACGAGCAGTACTTC.

V and J are TRBV7-6 and TRBJ1-1; TRBD1 might be the D (6 bases). The CDR3 loop spans 16 amino acids. Trimming shortened V by 3 bases and J by 2 bases, and 16 bases separated the two germline ends. The germline CDR1 and CDR2 sequences are SGHVS and FNYEAQ. DNA for the CDR3: TGTGCCAGCAGCTTGTCCCGGGGGCGAGGCAACACTGAAGCTTTCTTT. Translated: CASSLSRGRGNTEAFF.

This clonotype was seen ten or more times. The gene calls are TRBV7-9 and TRBJ1-6; TRBD1 might be the D (5 bases). Germline CDR1 SEHNR, CDR2 FQNEAQ (reference sequence). V shed 2 bases and J shed 6 bases, with 8 bases lying between them. The CDR3 consists of 14 residues. CDR3 sequence reads: CASSLQGINSPLHF. Here the CDR3 DNA reads TGTGCCAGCAGCTTACAGGGAATTAATTCACCCCTCCACTTT.

This clonotype was seen more than once but under ten times. The gene calls are TRBV6-4 and TRBJ1-1, with a possible D match to TRBD1 (5 bases). Germline V gene data show CDR1 as MRHNA and CDR2 as SNTAGT. Trimming removed 0 bases at V and 9 bases at J, with 8 bases between. CDR3 length equals 12 residues. DNA for the CDR3: TGTGCCAGCAGTGACTCGTGGGGGAAAGCTTTCTTT. Its protein is CASSDSWGKAFF.

The chain couples TRBV3-1 to TRBJ2-4; the D is unclear. Germline V gene data show CDR1 as LGHDT and CDR2 as YNNKEL (reference sequence). Trimming took off 0 bases at V and 4 bases at J, with 13 bases between the two ends. This CDR3 spans 16 amino acids. CDR3 DNA: TGTGCCAGCAGCCAAGAAGGGCGTAACCCGAAAAACATTCAGTACTTC. It yields the protein CASSQEGRNPKNIQYF. The variable domain in full, with the rest retrieved from reference TRBV3-1 and TRBJ2-4, is DTAVSQTPKYLVTQMGNDKSIKCEQNLGHDTMYWYKQDSKKFLKIMFSYNNKELIINETVPNRFSPKSPDKAHLNLHINSLELGDSAVYFCASSQEGRNPKNIQYFGAGTRLSVL.

The chain has TRBV3-1 and TRBJ2-1; 8 bases are a match to TRBD2. The CDR3 length is 16 residues. The ends lost 1 base at V and 3 bases at J; junction bases unmatched: 5. In germline, CDR1 is LGHDT, CDR2 YNNKEL (reference sequence). The DNA for the CDR3 is TGTGCCAGCAGCCAAGTTGGTAGCGGGGTCTACAATGAGCAGTTCTTC. It is translated as CASSQVGSGVYNEQFF.

This clonotype was detected ten times or more. The V gene is TRBV7-9, the J gene TRBJ1-1; possible D gene TRBD1, 6 bases. CDR3 length: 15 residues. The germline V and J ends were trimmed by 5 bases and 2 bases, with 15 bases remaining between them. Germline V lookup: CDR1 SEHNR, CDR2 FQNEAQ (reference sequence). The CDR3 loop reads CASSPAAGANTEAFF. CDR3 nucleotides: TGTGCCAGCAGCCCCGCGGCGGGGGCAAACACTGAAGCTTTCTTT.

This sequence joins TRBV29-1 and TRBJ1-2, with D possibly matching TRBD1 (5 bases). The CDR3 contains 14 residues. Looked up from germline, CDR1 is SQVTM and CDR2 is ANQGSEA. Trimming cost V 1 base and J 4 bases, with 13 bases left between them. The DNA of the CDR3 is TGCAGCGTTGAAGTTCGGACATCGCGCTATGGCTACACCTTC. This translates into CSVEVRTSRYGYTF.

This rearrangement joins TRBV3-1 to TRBJ2-1; either TRBD1 or TRBD2 may supply D (5 bases each). Looked up from germline, CDR1 is LGHDT and CDR2 is YNNKEL (reference sequence). The CDR3 covers 15 residues. Deletions cut 0 bases from V and 8 bases from J, with 14 bases between. Here the CDR3 reads CASSQEGSGAHEQFF. DNA for the CDR3: TGTGCCAGCAGCCAAGAGGGGTCCGGGGCCCATGAGCAGTTCTTC.

This clonotype occurred many times. This rearrangement joins TRBV6-1 to TRBJ1-4; D is perhaps TRBD1 (5 bases). With 7 bases removed from V and 2 bases from J, the gap between germline ends came to 17 bases. Germline CDR1 reads MNHNS; CDR2 reads SASEGT. The CDR3 covers 16 residues. Written as DNA, the CDR3 is TGTGCCAGCAAAAGTGGTCGCAGGGCCACTAATGAAAAACTGTTTTTT. As protein: CASKSGRRATNEKLFF.

This clonotype was picked up a small number of times. The V gene is TRBV27, the J gene TRBJ1-6; tentative D call: TRBD1 (6 bases). The CDR3 covers 12 residues. Germline V gene data show CDR1 as MNHEY and CDR2 as SMNVEV (reference sequence). Trimming pared 3 bases from V and 10 bases from J, leaving 7 bases between. CDR3 in amino acids: CASSFRGSPLHF. CDR3 DNA: TGTGCCAGCAGTTTCAGGGGCTCACCCCTCCACTTT.